The entry that follows covers one T cell receptor (beta chain) sequence. Its cognate antigen is unknown. Cell sorting on a FACSAria was used to separate CD4+ and CD8+ T cells from the PBMCs. This record belongs to a study of CD8+ T cells in alopecia areata. V lost 4 bases to trimming and J lost 1 base; unmatched junction nucleotides: 2. CDR1 and CDR2 from the germline V gene are LGHNA and YNFKEQ. The CDR3 totals 15 residues. In each case, RNA was isolated and then reverse transcribed into cDNA as the sequencing template. This table comes from immunoSEQ multiplex PCR, and its TCRdb copy is limited to in-frame clones, with some not included. This sample has 65,000 to 75,000 clones, with 45% to 55% found just once. Study-level results: Sequencing of scalp samples also includes resident alphabeta T cells from normal skin.

Sample: CD8+ T cells sorted from blood, taken at week 0. This sequence originates from a human donor with alopecia areata. V and J are TRBV4-2 and TRBJ2-1; 9 nucleotides line up with TRBD2. The CDR3 bases are TGTGCCAGCAGCCCGACTAGCGGATCCTACAATGAGCAGTTCTTC. The encoded protein is CASSPTSGSYNEQFF.